A selection of T cell receptor beta chains follows, all from one sample in a study of blood T cells in healthy people across ages. TCRdb re-derived calls from the 5' RACE reads in MiXCR, one entry per CDR3 protein. The data show roughly 700,000 distinct CDR3 sequences, 45% to 50% seen once. The source material was blood. The origin of the receptors is an older woman in good health. CDR3s include the opening cysteine and the closing phenylalanine or tryptophan. A D gene is named only where the DNA matches it firmly. Where a row states a size, it is once, few, many or the class of an expanded clone; other rows omit it.

TRBJ2-7 TRBV5-1 NA NA 13 TGCGCCAGCAGCGTGGCAATGGGCACATACCAGTACTTC CASSVAMGTYQYF
TRBJ2-3 TRBV29-1 few NA 14 TGCAGCGTCGCTTTTAGCGGATTCACAGATACGCAGTATTTT CSVAFSGFTDTQYF
TRBJ1-1 TRBV7-2 NA NA 13 TGTGCCAGCAGCATGGGACCGAGCACTGAAGCTTTCTTT CASSMGPSTEAFF
TRBJ2-5 TRBV11-2 NA TRBD2 16 TGTGCCAGCAGCTTAACGTCTAGCGGGGCGGAGGAGACCCAGTACTTC CASSLTSSGAEETQYF
TRBJ2-5 TRBV20-1 NA TRBD2 14 TGCAGTGCCTACCCGGCTAGCGGACAAGAGACCCAGTACTTC CSAYPASGQETQYF
TRBJ2-5 TRBV20-1 few NA 12 TGCAGTGCTAGGACAGACAAAGAGACCCAGTACTTC CSARTDKETQYF
TRBJ2-5 TRBV2 NA NA 11 TGTGCCAGCAGTGAATACGGAGAGCAGTACTTC CASSEYGEQYF
TRBJ2-5 TRBV5-1 NA NA 16 TGCGCCAGCAGACCGAGCGGGCCACCCGTGGTAAGGGGCCAGTACTTC CASRPSGPPVVRGQYF
TRBJ2-6 TRBV25-1 NA NA 15 TGTGCCAGCAACAAAGGGAGCTCTGGGGCCAACGTCCTGACTTTC CASNKGSSGANVLTF
TRBJ2-7 TRBV9 NA TRBD2 14 TGTGCCAGCAGCAGGGAGGGTAACTACAATGAGCAGTACTTC CASSREGNYNEQYF
TRBJ2-3 TRBV9 NA NA 15 TGTGCCAGCAGCGGGGAGGTAGGGCCTGGAGATACGCAGTATTTT CASSGEVGPGDTQYF
TRBJ2-1 TRBV7-2 NA NA 15 TGTGCCAGCAGCTTTGGGGTGGGTGCCAACTATGAGCAGTTCTTC CASSFGVGANYEQFF
TRBJ2-7 TRBV7-2 few NA 13 TGTGCCAGCAGCTTAGCTAAGGTTTACGAGCAGTACTTC CASSLAKVYEQYF
TRBJ2-1 TRBV4-3 NA TRBD2 16 TGCGCCAGCAGCGAACGCAGCGGGAGCCCGGACAATGAGCAGTTCTTC CASSERSGSPDNEQFF
TRBJ2-1 TRBV3-1 NA NA 13 TGTGCCAGCAGGCAAGGGGGACTCGATGAGCAGTTCTTC CASRQGGLDEQFF
TRBJ1-1 TRBV20-1 once NA 16 TGCAGTGCTAGAGACGCCAGGACCGGCCAGAACACTGAAGCTTTCTTT CSARDARTGQNTEAFF
TRBJ1-2 TRBV3-1 NA NA 13 TGTGCCAGCAGCCAGGGGGCTTTCTATGGCTACACCTTC CASSQGAFYGYTF
TRBJ1-1 TRBV4-3 NA TRBD1 15 TGCGCCAGCAGCCAAGGAGGGACAGAGTACACTGAAGCTTTCTTT CASSQGGTEYTEAFF
TRBJ2-1 TRBV18 few TRBD2 16 TGTGCCAGCTCACCGACGGGACTAGCGGGGGACAATGAGCAGTTCTTC CASSPTGLAGDNEQFF
TRBJ2-7 TRBV7-3 NA NA 13 TGTGCCAGCAGCTTAGGGGAAATGGGCGAGCAGTACTTC CASSLGEMGEQYF
TRBJ1-1 TRBV3-1 NA NA 13 TGTGCCAGCAGCCAAGATTGGAGGACTGAAGCTTTCTTT CASSQDWRTEAFF
TRBJ2-7 TRBV6-1 NA TRBD1 14 TGTGCCAGCAGTGAAGGCGACAGGGCGGCCGAGCAGTACTTC CASSEGDRAAEQYF
TRBJ2-7 TRBV7-2 NA NA 15 TGTGCCAGCAGCTTAGTTTCCGGGAAGTTGGCCGAGCAGTACTTC CASSLVSGKLAEQYF
TRBJ2-5 TRBV4-3 once TRBD2 16 TGCGCCAGCAGCCAAGGACTAGCGGGAGTGTACAATGAGCAGTACTTC CASSQGLAGVYNEQYF
TRBJ2-3 TRBV20-1 NA TRBD2 14 TGCAGTGCCACGACTAGCGGGGGGTGGGGTACGCAGTATTTT CSATTSGGWGTQYF
TRBJ1-1 TRBV10-3 NA TRBD1 18 TGTGCCATCAGGGGTGGGCCGGGACAGGGCACCGGTGGCACTGAAGCTTTCTTT CAIRGGPGQGTGGTEAFF
TRBJ2-7 TRBV20-1 NA NA 14 TGCAGTGCTAGAGCGATGGGGAAAGGGTACGAGCAGTACTTC CSARAMGKGYEQYF
TRBJ2-7 TRBV27 NA NA 16 TGTGCCAGCAGTTTATCGATGGCAGGGTTCTCCTACGAGCAGTACTTC CASSLSMAGFSYEQYF
TRBJ2-1 TRBV29-1 NA NA 15 TGCAGCGTTGCCCATGGGGGGTCCCAAAGGGATGAGCAGTTCTTC CSVAHGGSQRDEQFF
TRBJ2-5 TRBV7-2 NA TRBD2 15 TGTGCCAGCAGCTTTAGCGGGACCCAAGTGGAGACCCAGTACTTC CASSFSGTQVETQYF
TRBJ1-1 TRBV3-1 NA NA 13 TGTGCCAGCAGCCAAGATAAAGAGGGAAGGGCTTTCTTT CASSQDKEGRAFF
TRBJ1-4 TRBV5-6 few NA 15 TGTGCCAGCAGCTTGCCGACAGCAACTAATGAAAAACTGTTTTTT CASSLPTATNEKLFF
TRBJ2-3 TRBV10-3 NA TRBD2 17 TGTGCCATCAGTCTCCCGGGACTAGCGGGAGGGGCAGATACGCAGTATTTT CAISLPGLAGGADTQYF
TRBJ1-2 TRBV10-3 few NA 16 TGTGCCATCAGTGAGGCCGGGACACACTTCAACTATGGCTACACCTTC CAISEAGTHFNYGYTF
TRBJ1-5 TRBV12-3/TRBV12-4 NA TRBD1 13 TGTGCCAGCCGCCGGGACAGGAATCAGCCCCAGCATTTT CASRRDRNQPQHF
TRBJ2-1 TRBV7-2 NA NA 13 TGTGCCAGCAGCTTAGTGGGTCCTGGTGAGCAGTTCTTC CASSLVGPGEQFF
TRBJ1-6 TRBV3-1 few NA 14 TGTGCCAGCAGCCAGCAGGGGAATGTTTCACCCCTCCACTTT CASSQQGNVSPLHF
TRBJ1-2 TRBV5-1 NA TRBD1 14 TGCGCCAGCAGCCTGGGGGACAGTGGAGATGGCTACACCTTC CASSLGDSGDGYTF
TRBJ2-1 TRBV5-6 many NA 16 TGTGCCAGCAGCCCCGCAATAGGGCTGTGGAGCAATGAGCAGTTCTTC CASSPAIGLWSNEQFF
TRBJ1-1 TRBV27 NA NA 15 TGTGCCAGCAGTTTTACGGGCCAGGCGAACACTGAAGCTTTCTTT CASSFTGQANTEAFF
TRBJ2-1 TRBV7-2 many NA 14 TGTGCCAGCAGTACTACAGGGTGGGGCAATGAGCAGTTCTTC CASSTTGWGNEQFF
TRBJ2-7 TRBV5-1 few TRBD2 16 TGCGCCAGCAGCTTGCGGAAACTAGCGGGAGTCTACGAGCAGTACTTC CASSLRKLAGVYEQYF
TRBJ2-1 TRBV7-2 few TRBD2 13 TGTGCCAGCAGCCCAAGGACGGGGGAGGGACAGTTCTTC CASSPRTGEGQFF
TRBJ2-7 TRBV4-2 NA NA 17 TGTGCCAGCAGCCAAGAGGTCGGCACAGGGTCTCCCTACAAGCAGTACTTC CASSQEVGTGSPYKQYF
TRBJ2-4 TRBV20-1 few TRBD2 15 TGCAGTGCGCCTCAGACCGGGACTAGCGGGACAGAGCAGTACTTC CSAPQTGTSGTEQYF
TRBJ2-3 TRBV7-2 NA NA 15 TGTGCCAGCCACCTACGGGTTCCGATCACAGATACGCAGTATTTT CASHLRVPITDTQYF
TRBJ1-2 TRBV27 NA TRBD1 14 TGTGCCAGCAGTCCCCTGCAGGGGGTCGGTGGCTACACCTTC CASSPLQGVGGYTF
TRBJ2-3 TRBV7-6 few NA 13 TGTGCCAGCAGCTTAGTTCGGGATGATACGCAGTATTTT CASSLVRDDTQYF
TRBJ2-1 TRBV12-3/TRBV12-4 NA NA 16 TGTGCCAGCAGTCTAGGTTTGAGGGGGGCCTACAATGAGCAGTTCTTC CASSLGLRGAYNEQFF
TRBJ2-7 TRBV5-6 NA TRBD2 18 TGTGCCAGCAGCATCGGACTAGCGGGAGGATATGAGGCTTACGAGCAGTACTTC CASSIGLAGGYEAYEQYF
TRBJ2-4 TRBV10-3 NA NA 11 TGTGCCACCTCCCGGGAAAACATTCAGTACTTC CATSRENIQYF
TRBJ2-3 TRBV15 NA NA 14 TGTGCCACCAGGCCCAGCGCCCACACAGATACGCAGTATTTT CATRPSAHTDTQYF
TRBJ1-1 TRBV10-3 few NA 14 TGTGCCATCAGTGACCCACAGGGTGTTACTGAAGCTTTCTTT CAISDPQGVTEAFF
TRBJ2-7 TRBV28 few NA 13 TGTGCCAGCAGTTTACCAGGGTACTACGAGCAGTACTTC CASSLPGYYEQYF
TRBJ1-5 TRBV3-1 NA NA 15 TGTGCTAGCAGCTCAAAGACAGGCCCTTTTAAAGCCCAGCATTTT CASSSKTGPFKAQHF
TRBJ1-2 TRBV5-6 NA TRBD1 15 TGTGCCAGCAGCCATTGGGGACAGGGGGCTTTTGACTACACCTTC CASSHWGQGAFDYTF